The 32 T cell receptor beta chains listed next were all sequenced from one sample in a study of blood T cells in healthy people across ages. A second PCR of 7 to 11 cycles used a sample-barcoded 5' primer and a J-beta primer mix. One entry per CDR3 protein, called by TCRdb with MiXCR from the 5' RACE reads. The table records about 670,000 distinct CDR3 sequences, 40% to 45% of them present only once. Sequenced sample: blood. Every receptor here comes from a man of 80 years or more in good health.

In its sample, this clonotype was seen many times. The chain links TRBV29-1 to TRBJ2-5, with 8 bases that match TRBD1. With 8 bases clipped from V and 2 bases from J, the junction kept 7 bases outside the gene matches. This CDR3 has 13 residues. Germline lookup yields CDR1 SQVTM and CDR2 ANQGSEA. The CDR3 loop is CSTTGGLQETQYF. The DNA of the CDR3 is TGCAGCACAACAGGGGGGTTGCAAGAGACCCAGTACTTC.

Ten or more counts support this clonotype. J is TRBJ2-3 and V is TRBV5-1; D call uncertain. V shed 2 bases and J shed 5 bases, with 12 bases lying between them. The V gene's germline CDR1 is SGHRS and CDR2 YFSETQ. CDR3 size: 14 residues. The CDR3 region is CASSFVGFGDTQYF. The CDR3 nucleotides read TGCGCCAGCAGCTTCGTGGGATTCGGAGATACGCAGTATTTT.

The CDR3 spells CASSADGRGEEKLFF. The CDR3 DNA reads TGTGCCAGCAGCGCAGATGGTAGGGGGGAGGAAAAACTGTTTTTT. The chain is built from TRBV5-5 and TRBJ1-4, with D perhaps matching TRBD1 (6 bases). The CDR3 extends over 15 amino acids. In germline, CDR1 is SGHKS, CDR2 YYEKEE (reference sequence). Trimming took off 4 bases at V and 8 bases at J, with 18 bases between the two ends.

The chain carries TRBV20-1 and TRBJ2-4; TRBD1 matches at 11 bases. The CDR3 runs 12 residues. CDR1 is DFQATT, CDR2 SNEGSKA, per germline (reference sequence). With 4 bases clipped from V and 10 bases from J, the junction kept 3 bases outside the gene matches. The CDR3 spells CSANRDRGIQYF. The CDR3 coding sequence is TGCAGTGCTAACCGGGACAGGGGGATTCAGTACTTC.

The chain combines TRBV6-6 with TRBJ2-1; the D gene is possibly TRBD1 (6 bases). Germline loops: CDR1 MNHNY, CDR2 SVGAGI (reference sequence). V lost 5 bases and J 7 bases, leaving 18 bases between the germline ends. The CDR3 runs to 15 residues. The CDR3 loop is CASSDGPRGWNEQFF. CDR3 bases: TGTGCCAGCAGTGACGGGCCCAGGGGTTGGAATGAGCAGTTCTTC.

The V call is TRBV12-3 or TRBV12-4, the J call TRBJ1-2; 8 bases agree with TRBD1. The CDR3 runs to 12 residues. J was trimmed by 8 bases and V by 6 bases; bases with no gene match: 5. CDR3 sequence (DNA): TGTGCCAGCAGACCGACAGGGGTAGGCTACACCTTC. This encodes CASRPTGVGYTF.

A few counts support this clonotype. CDR3 sequence (DNA): TGTGCCAGCGCTGTTTCGTTCTCTGGGGCCAACGTCCTGACTTTC. It is translated as CASAVSFSGANVLTF. This chain connects TRBV6-2 or TRBV6-3 to TRBJ2-6; no definite D call. CDR3 size: 15 residues. Per the germline V gene, CDR1 is MNHEY and CDR2 is SVGEGT. Trimming cost V 8 bases and J 0 bases, with 11 bases left between them.

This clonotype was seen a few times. The CDR3 DNA is TGTGCCAGCAGCCAAGAGAGGTGGAGGGAGCAGTACTTC. Protein sequence: CASSQERWREQYF. The rearrangement joins TRBV14 to TRBJ2-7; D is possibly TRBD2 (5 bases). This CDR3 has 13 amino acids. Germline CDR1 is SGHDN and CDR2 is FVKESK. Trimming took 0 bases from V and 7 from J, leaving 10 bases between them.

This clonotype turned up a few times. This CDR3 is CASSFPLWTVKGNEQYF. The DNA for the CDR3 is TGTGCCAGCAGTTTCCCCCTCTGGACAGTAAAAGGGAACGAGCAGTACTTC. The chain couples TRBV11-2 to TRBJ2-7; perhaps TRBD1 as D (6 bases). The CDR3 length is 17 residues. Trimming took 6 bases from V and 5 from J, leaving 26 bases between them. Germline CDR1 reads SGHAT; CDR2 reads FQNNGV.

The CDR3: CASSSNRGNTEAFF. In DNA form, the CDR3 reads TGTGCCAGCAGCTCCAATAGGGGTAACACTGAAGCTTTCTTT. The chain couples TRBV9 to TRBJ1-1; TRBD1 is a possible D gene (5 bases). With 4 bases removed from V and 2 bases from J, the gap between germline ends came to 12 bases. The CDR3 has 14 residues. CDR1 and CDR2 (germline): SGDLS, YYNGEE.

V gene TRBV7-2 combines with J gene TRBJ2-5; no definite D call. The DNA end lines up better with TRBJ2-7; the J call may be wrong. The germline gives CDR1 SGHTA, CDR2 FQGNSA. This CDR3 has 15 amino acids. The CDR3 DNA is TGTGCCAGCAGCTTATCACCCACCAACCCCTACGAGCAGTACTTC. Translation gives CASSLSPTNPYEQYF.

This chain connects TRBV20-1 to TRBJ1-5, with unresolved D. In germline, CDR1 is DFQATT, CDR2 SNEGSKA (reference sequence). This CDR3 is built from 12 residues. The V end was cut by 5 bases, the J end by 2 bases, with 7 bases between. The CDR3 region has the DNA TGCAGTGCTGGGCCAGGCAATCAGCCCCAGCATTTT. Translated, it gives CSAGPGNQPQHF.

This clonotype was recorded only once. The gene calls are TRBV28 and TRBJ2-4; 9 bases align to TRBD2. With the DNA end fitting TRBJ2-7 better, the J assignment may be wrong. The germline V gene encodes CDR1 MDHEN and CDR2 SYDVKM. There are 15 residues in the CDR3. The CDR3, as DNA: TGTGCCAGCAGTTTGGGATCCAGCGGGAGGTACGAGCAGTACTTC. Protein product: CASSLGSSGRYEQYF.

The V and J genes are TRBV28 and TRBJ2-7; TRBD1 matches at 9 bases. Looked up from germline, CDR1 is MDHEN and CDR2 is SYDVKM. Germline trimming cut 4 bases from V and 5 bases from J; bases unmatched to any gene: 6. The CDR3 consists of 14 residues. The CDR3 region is CASSSGQGWNEQYF. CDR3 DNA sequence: TGTGCCAGCAGTTCGGGACAGGGTTGGAACGAGCAGTACTTC.

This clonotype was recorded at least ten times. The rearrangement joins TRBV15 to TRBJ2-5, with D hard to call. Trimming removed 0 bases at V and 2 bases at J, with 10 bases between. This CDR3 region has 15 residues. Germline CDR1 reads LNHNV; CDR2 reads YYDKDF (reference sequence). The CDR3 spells CATSRDLQPQETQYF. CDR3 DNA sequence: TGTGCCACCAGCAGAGATTTGCAGCCACAAGAGACCCAGTACTTC.

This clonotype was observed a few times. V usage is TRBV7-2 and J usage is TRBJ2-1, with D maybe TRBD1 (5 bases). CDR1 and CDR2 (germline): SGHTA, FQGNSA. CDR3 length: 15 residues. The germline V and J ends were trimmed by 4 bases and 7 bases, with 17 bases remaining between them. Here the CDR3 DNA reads TGTGCCAGCAGCTATGGTGGGGCCCAGAGGAATGAGCAGTTCTTC. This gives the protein CASSYGGAQRNEQFF.

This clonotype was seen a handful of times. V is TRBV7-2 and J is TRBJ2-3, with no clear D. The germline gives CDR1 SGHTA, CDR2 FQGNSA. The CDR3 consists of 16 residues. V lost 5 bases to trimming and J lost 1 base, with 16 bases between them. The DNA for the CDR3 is TGTGCCAGCAGCCCGCCCGACGGCCTACGCACAGATACGCAGTATTTT. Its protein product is CASSPPDGLRTDTQYF.

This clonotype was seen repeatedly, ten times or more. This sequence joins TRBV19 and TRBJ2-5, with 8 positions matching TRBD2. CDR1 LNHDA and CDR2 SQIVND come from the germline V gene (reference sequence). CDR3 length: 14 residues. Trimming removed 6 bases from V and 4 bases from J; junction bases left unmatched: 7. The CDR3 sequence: CASSPAGAVETQYF. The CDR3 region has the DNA TGTGCCAGTAGCCCAGCGGGAGCGGTAGAGACCCAGTACTTC. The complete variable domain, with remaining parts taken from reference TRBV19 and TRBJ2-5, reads DGGITQSPKYLFRKEGQNVTLSCEQNLNHDAMYWYRQDPGQGLRLIYYSQIVNDFQKGDIAEGYSVSREKKESFPLTVTSAQKNPTAFYLCASSPAGAVETQYFGPGTRLLVL.

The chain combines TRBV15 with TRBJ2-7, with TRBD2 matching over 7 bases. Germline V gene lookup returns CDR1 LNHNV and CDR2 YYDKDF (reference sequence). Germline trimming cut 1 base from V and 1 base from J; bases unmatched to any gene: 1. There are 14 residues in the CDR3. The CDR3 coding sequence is TGTGCCACCAGCAGAGGACTAGCTTCCTACGAGCAGTACTTC. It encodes CATSRGLASYEQYF. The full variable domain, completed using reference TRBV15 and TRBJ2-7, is DAMVIQNPRYQVTQFGKPVTLSCSQTLNHNVMYWYQQKSSQAPKLLFHYYDKDFNNEADTPDNFQSRRPNTSFCFLDIRSPGLGDTAMYLCATSRGLASYEQYFGPGTRLTVT.

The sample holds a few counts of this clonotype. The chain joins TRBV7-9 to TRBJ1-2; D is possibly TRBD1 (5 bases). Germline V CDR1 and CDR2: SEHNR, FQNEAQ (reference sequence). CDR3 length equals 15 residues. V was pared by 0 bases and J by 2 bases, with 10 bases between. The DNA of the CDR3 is TGTGCCAGCAGCTTAGCCGGGACGGTGAACTATGGCTACACCTTC. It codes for CASSLAGTVNYGYTF.

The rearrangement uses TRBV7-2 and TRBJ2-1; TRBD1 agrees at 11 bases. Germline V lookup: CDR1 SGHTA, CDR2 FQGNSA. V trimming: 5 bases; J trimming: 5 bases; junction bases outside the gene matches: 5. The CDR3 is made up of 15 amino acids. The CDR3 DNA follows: TGTGCCAGCAGCGTCCGGACAGGGGGCCACAATGAGCAGTTCTTC. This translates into CASSVRTGGHNEQFF.

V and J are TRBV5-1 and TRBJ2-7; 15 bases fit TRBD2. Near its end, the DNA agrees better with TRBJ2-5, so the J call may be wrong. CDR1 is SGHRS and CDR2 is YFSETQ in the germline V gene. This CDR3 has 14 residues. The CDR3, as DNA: TGCGCCAGTCGGACTAGCGGGGGGGCAGAGACCCAGTACTTC. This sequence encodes CASRTSGGAETQYF.

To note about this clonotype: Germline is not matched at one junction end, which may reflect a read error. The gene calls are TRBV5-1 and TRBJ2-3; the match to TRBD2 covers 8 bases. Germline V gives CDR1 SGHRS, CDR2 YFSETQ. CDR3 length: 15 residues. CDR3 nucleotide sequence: TGCGCCAGCAGCTCGGGAGGGGGGGGCACAGCTACGCAGTATTTT. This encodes CASSSGGGGTATQYF.

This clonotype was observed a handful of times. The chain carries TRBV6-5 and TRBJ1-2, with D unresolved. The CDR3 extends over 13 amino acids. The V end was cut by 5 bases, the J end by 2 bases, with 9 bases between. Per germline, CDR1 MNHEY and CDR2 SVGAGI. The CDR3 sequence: CASSEDRNYGYTF. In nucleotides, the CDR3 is TGTGCCAGCAGTGAGGACCGAAACTATGGCTACACCTTC.

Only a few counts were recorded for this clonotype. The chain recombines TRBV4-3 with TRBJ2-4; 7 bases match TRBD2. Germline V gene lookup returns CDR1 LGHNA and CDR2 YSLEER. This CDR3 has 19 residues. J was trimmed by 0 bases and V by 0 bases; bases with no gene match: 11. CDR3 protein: CASSQEAAAGEGAKNIQYF. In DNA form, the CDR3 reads TGCGCCAGCAGCCAAGAAGCCGCCGCCGGGGAGGGAGCCAAAAACATTCAGTACTTC.

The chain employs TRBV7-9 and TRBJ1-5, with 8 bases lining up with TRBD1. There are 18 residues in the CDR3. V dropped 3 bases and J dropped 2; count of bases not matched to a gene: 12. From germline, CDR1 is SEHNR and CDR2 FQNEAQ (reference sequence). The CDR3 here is CASSFRTGTGLGNQPQHF. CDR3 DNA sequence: TGTGCCAGCAGCTTCAGGACAGGGACAGGTCTAGGCAATCAGCCCCAGCATTTT.

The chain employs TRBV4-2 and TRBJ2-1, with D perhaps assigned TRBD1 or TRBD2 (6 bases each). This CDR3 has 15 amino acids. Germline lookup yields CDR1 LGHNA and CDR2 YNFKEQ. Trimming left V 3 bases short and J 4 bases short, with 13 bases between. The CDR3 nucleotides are TGTGCCAGCAGCCAGACCTGGGGGGCTTACAATGAGCAGTTCTTC. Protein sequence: CASSQTWGAYNEQFF.

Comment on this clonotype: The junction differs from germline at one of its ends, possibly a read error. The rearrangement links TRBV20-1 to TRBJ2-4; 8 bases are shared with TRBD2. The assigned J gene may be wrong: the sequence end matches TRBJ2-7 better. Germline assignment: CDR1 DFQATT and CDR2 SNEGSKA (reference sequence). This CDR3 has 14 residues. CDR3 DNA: TGCAGGGCTAGAGCCGGGACTAGCTCCTACGAGCAGTACTTC. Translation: CRARAGTSSYEQYF.

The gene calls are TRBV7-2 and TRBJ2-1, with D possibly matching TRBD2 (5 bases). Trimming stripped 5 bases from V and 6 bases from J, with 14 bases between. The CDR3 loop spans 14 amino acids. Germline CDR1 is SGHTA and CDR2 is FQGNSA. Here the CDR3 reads CASSVGVGVNEQFF. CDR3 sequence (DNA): TGTGCCAGCAGCGTCGGGGTTGGCGTCAATGAGCAGTTCTTC.

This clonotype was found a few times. The CDR3 region has the DNA TGTGCCAGCATAGGACACAACTCTGGGGCCAACGTCCTGACTTTC. Protein product: CASIGHNSGANVLTF. This rearrangement joins TRBV2 to TRBJ2-6, with D maybe TRBD1 (5 bases). This CDR3 has 15 residues. The V and J ends lost 7 bases and 0 bases respectively, with 10 bases between them. CDR1 and CDR2 (germline): SNHLY, FYNNEI.

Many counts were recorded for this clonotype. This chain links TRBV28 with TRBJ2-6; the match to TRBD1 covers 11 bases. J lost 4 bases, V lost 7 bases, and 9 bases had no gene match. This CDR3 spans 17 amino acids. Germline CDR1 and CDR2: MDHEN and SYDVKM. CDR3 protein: CASKGTGGYLGANVLTF. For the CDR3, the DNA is TGTGCCAGCAAAGGGACAGGGGGGTACTTAGGGGCCAACGTCCTGACTTTC.

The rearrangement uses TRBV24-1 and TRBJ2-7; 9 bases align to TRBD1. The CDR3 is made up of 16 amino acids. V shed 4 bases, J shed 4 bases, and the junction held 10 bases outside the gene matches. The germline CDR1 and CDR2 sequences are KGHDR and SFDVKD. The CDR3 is CATSDSNRDRVYEQYF. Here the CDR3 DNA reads TGTGCCACCAGTGACTCAAACCGGGACAGGGTGTACGAGCAGTACTTC.